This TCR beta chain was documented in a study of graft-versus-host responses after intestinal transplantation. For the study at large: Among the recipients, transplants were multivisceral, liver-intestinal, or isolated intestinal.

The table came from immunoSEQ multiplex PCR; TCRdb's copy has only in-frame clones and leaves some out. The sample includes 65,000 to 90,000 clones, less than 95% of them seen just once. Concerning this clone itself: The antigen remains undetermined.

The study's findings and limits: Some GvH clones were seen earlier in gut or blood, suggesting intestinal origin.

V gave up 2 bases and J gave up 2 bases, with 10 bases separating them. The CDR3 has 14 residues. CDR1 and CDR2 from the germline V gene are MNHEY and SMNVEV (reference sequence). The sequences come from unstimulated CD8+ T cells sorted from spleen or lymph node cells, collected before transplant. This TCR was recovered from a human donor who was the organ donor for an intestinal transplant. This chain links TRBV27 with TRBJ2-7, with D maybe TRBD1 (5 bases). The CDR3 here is CASSLPGQTYEQYF. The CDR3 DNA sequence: TGTGCCAGCAGTTTACCAGGACAAACCTACGAGCAGTACTTC.